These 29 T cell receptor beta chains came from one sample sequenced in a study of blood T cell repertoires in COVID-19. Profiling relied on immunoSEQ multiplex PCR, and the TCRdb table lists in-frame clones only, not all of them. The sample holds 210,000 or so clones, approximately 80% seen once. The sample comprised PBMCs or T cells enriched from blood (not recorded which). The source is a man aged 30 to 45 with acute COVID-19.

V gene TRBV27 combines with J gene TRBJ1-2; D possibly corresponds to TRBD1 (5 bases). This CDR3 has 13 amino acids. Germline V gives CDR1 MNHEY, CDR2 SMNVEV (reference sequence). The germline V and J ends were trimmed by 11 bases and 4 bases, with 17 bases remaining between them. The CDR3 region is CASRAGMTYGYTF. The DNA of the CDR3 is TGTGCCTCAAGGGCAGGGATGACCTATGGCTACACCTTC.

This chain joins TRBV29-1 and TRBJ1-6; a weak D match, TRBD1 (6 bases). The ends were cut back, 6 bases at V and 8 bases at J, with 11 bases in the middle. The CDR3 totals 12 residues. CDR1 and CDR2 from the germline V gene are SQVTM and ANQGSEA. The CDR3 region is CSVRGGDSPLHF. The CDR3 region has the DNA TGCAGCGTGAGGGGGGGAGATTCACCCCTCCACTTT.

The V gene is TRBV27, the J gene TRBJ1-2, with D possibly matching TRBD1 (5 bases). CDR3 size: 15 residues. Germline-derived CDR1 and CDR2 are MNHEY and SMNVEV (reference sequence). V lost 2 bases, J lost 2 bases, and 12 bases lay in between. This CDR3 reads CASSLDARVNYGYTF. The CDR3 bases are TGTGCCAGCAGTTTAGATGCCAGGGTGAACTATGGCTACACCTTC.

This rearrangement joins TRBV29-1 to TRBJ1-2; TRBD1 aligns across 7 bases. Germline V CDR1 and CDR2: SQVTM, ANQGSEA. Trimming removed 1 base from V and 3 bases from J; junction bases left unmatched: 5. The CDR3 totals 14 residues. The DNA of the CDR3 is TGCAGCGTTGAAGGGCCGGGACAGTACTATGGCTACACCTTC. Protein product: CSVEGPGQYYGYTF.

CDR3 residues: CASTPGQLPSTYGYTF. CDR3 in DNA: TGTGCCAGCACCCCAGGACAGCTACCTTCTACCTATGGCTACACCTTC. The chain has TRBV28 and TRBJ1-2; D may be TRBD1 (6 bases). This CDR3 has 16 amino acids. Deletions cut 7 bases from V and 4 bases from J, with 22 bases between. Germline CDR1 MDHEN, CDR2 SYDVKM.

The DNA of the CDR3 is TGTGCCAGCAGCGTAGCAGGCGTAGCGGGGGCTTTTGGCAATGAGCAGTTCTTC. This gives the protein CASSVAGVAGAFGNEQFF. The genes are TRBV9 and TRBJ2-1, with TRBD2 matching 9 bases. CDR1 and CDR2 from the germline V gene are SGDLS and YYNGEE. The CDR3 is made up of 18 amino acids. Germline trimming cut 0 bases from V and 6 bases from J; bases unmatched to any gene: 13.

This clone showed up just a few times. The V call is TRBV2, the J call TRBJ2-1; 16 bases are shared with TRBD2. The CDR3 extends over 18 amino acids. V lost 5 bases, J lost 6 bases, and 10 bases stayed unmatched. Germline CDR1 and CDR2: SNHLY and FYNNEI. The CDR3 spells CASSFGTSGGGPPNEQFF. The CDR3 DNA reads TGTGCCAGCAGTTTTGGGACTAGCGGGGGGGGCCCCCCCAATGAGCAGTTCTTC.

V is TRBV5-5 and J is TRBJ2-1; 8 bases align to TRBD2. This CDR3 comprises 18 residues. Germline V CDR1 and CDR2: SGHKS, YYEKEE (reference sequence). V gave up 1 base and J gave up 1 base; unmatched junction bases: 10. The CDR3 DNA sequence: TGTGCCAGCAGCTTGACGGGGGGGCCGATGTCGTCCTACAATGAGCAGTTCTTC. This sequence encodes CASSLTGGPMSSYNEQFF.

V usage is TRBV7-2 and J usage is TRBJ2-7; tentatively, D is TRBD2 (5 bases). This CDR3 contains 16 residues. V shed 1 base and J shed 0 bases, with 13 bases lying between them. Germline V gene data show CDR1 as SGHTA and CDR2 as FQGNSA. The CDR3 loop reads CASSLGARGSSYEQYF. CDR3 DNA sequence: TGTGCCAGCAGCTTAGGGGCTCGGGGTTCCTCCTACGAGCAGTACTTC. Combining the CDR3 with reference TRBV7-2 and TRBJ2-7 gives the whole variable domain GAGVSQSPSNKVTEKGKDVELRCDPISGHTALYWYRQSLGQGLEFLIYFQGNSAPDKSGLPSDRFSAERTGGSVSTLTIQRTQQEDSAVYLCASSLGARGSSYEQYFGPGTRLTVT.

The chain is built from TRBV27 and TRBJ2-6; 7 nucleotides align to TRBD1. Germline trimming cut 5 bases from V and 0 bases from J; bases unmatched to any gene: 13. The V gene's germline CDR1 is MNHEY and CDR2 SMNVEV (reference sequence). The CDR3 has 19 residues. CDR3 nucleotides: TGTGCCAGCAGTATCTCCCGGGACAGCGTAGACTCTGGGGCCAACGTCCTGACTTTC. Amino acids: CASSISRDSVDSGANVLTF.

The DNA for the CDR3 is TGCGCCAGCATGGGTGGCGGGAACACTGAAGCTTTCTTT. Translation gives CASMGGGNTEAFF. The chain joins TRBV10-1 to TRBJ1-1; D unclear. The V and J ends lost 7 bases and 1 base respectively, with 10 bases between them. The CDR3 is 13 residues long. From germline, CDR1 is WNHNN and CDR2 SYGVQD (reference sequence).

The CDR3, as DNA: TGCAGCGTTGAGGGCCAAAGGGGAACTGAAGCTTTCTTT. Protein: CSVEGQRGTEAFF. The chain combines TRBV29-1 with TRBJ1-1; perhaps TRBD1 as D (5 bases). In germline, CDR1 is SQVTM, CDR2 ANQGSEA. V shed 3 bases and J shed 5 bases, with 13 bases lying between them. This CDR3 spans 13 amino acids. Based on the CDR3 plus reference TRBV29-1 and TRBJ1-1, the full variable domain is SAVISQKPSRDICQRGTSLTIQCQVDSQVTMMFWYRQQPGQSLTLIATANQGSEATYESGFVIDKFPISRPNLTFSTLTVSNMSPEDSSIYLCSVEGQRGTEAFFGQGTRLTVV.

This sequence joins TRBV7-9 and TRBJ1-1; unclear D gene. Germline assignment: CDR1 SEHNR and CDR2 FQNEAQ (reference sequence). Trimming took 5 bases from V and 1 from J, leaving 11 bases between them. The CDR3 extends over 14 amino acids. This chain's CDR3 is CASSMTGWNTEAFF. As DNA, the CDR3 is TGTGCCAGCAGCATGACGGGGTGGAACACTGAAGCTTTCTTT.

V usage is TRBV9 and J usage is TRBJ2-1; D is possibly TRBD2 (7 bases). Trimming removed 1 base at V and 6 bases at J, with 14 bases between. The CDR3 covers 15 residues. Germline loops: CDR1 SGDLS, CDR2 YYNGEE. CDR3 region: CASSVSRGDINEQFF. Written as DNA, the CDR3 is TGTGCCAGCAGCGTAAGTCGGGGGGACATCAATGAGCAGTTCTTC.

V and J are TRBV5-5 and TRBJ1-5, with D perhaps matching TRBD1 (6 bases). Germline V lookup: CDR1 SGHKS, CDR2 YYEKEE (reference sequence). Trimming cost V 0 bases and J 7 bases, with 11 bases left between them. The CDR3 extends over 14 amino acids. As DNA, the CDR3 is TGTGCCAGCAGCTTGGTGGCAGGGGAACAGCCCCAGCATTTT. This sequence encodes CASSLVAGEQPQHF.

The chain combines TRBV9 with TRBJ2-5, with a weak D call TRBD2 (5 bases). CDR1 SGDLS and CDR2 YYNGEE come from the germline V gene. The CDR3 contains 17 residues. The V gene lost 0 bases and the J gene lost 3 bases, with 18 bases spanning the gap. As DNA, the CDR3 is TGTGCCAGCAGCGTAGGAGGGTGGCGCGGCTCCGAAGAGACCCAGTACTTC. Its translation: CASSVGGWRGSEETQYF.

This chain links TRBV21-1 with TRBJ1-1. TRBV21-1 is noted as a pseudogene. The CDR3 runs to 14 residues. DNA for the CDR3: TGTGCCAGCAGCCGTGGCGGAATGAACACTGAAGCTTTCTTT. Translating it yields CASSRGGMNTEAFF.

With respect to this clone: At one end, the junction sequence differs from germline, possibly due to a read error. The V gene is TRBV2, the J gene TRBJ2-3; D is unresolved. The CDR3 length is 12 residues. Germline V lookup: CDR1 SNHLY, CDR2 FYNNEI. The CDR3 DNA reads TGTGCCAGCAGAGAAGGCACTGGAGCGCAGTATTTT. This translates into CASREGTGAQYF.

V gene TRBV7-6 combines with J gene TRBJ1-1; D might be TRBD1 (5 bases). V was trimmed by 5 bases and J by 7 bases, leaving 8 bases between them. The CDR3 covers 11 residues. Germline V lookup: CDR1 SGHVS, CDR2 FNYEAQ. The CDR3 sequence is CASSHRNEAFF. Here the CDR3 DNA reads TGTGCCAGCAGCCACAGGAATGAAGCTTTCTTT.

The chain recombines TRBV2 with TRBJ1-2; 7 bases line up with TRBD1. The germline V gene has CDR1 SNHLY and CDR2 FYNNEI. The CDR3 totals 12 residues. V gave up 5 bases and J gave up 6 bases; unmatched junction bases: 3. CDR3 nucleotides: TGTGCCAGCAGTCGACAGGGCCATGGCTACACCTTC. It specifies CASSRQGHGYTF.

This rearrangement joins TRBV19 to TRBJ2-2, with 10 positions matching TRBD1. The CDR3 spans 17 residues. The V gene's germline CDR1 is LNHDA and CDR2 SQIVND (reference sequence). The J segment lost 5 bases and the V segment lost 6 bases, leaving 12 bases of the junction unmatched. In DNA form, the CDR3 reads TGTGCCAGTAGCCCCAAGGGGACAGGGGTATTTACCGGGGAGCTGTTTTTT. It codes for CASSPKGTGVFTGELFF.

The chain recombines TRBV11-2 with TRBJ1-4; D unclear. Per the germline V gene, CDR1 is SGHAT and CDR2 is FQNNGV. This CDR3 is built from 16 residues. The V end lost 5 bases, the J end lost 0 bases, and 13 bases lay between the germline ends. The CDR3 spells CASSLLSGTTNEKLFF. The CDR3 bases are TGTGCCAGCAGCCTCCTATCCGGGACAACTAATGAAAAACTGTTTTTT.

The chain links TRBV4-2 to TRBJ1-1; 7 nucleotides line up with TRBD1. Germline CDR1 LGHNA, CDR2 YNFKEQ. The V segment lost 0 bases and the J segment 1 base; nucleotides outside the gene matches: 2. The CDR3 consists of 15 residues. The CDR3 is CASSQDWTGNTEAFF. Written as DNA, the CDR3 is TGTGCCAGCAGCCAAGATTGGACAGGGAACACTGAAGCTTTCTTT.

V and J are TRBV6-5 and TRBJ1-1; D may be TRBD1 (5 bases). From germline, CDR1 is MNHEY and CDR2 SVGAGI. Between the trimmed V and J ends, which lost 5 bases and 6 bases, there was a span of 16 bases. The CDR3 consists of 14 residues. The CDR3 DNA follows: TGTGCCAGCAGTCAGGGTTCTAAGGGGCCTGAAGCTTTCTTT. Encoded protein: CASSQGSKGPEAFF.

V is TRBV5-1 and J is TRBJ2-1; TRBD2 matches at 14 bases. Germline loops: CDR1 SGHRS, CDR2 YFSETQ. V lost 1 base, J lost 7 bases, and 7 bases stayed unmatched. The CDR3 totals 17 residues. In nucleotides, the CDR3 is TGCGCCAGCAGCTTGATGACTAGCGGGGGGGCGGGGAATGAGCAGTTCTTC. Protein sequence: CASSLMTSGGAGNEQFF. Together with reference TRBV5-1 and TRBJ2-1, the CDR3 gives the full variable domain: KAGVTQTPRYLIKTRGQQVTLSCSPISGHRSVSWYQQTPGQGLQFLFEYFSETQRNKGNFPGRFSGRQFSNSRSEMNVSTLELGDSALYLCASSLMTSGGAGNEQFFGPGTRLTVL.

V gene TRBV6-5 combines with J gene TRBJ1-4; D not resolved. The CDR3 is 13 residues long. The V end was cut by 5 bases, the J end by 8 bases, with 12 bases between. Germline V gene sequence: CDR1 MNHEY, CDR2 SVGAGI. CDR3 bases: TGTGCCAGCAGTACTCTCCCCCGCGAAAAACTGTTTTTT. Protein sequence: CASSTLPREKLFF.

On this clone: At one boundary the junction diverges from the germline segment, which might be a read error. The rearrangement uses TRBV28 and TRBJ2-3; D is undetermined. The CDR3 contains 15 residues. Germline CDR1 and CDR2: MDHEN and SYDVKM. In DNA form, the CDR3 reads TGTGCCAGCACTGCTCTGGGCCCCCGCACCGATACGCAGTATTTT. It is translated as CASTALGPRTDTQYF.

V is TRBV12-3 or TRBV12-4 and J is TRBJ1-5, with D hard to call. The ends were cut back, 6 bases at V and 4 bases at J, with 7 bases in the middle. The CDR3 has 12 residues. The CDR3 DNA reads TGTGCCAGCAGGTACACGAATCAGCCCCAGCATTTT. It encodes CASRYTNQPQHF.

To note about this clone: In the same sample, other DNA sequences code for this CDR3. Here the CDR3 reads CASSPGGNQPQHF. CDR3 in DNA: TGTGCCAGCTCCCCAGGGGGCAATCAGCCCCAGCATTTT. The J gene is TRBJ1-5, the V gene TRBV3-1 (or the pseudogene TRBV3-2); the D gene is possibly TRBD1 (6 bases). V was shortened by 8 bases and J by 2 bases, with 10 bases between the two germline ends. The germline V gene has CDR1 LGHDT and CDR2 YNNKEL (reference sequence). The length of the CDR3 is 13 residues.